This TCR beta chain emerged from a study of blood T cell repertoires in COVID-19. In the study overall: Spain, Italy and the United States supplied samples that represented acute and convalescent COVID-19.

Cohorts were based on clinical histories the participants reported. This clone was observed a handful of times. The CDR3 is 19 residues long. Per germline, CDR1 PRHDT and CDR2 FYEKMQ (reference sequence). V was pared by 1 base and J by 2 bases, with 22 bases between. How the authors handled the data: Amplification of reference gene primers provided the estimated nucleated cell counts. The data were produced by immunoSEQ multiplex PCR, yet TCRdb's version contains in-frame clones alone and is incomplete. Clone size and V and J calls were adopted from that table, with D and trimming inferred from the DNA. Found here are 350,000 to 400,000 clones, roughly 86% of them singletons; the top ten hold about 1.7%.

The sample taken for sequencing was PBMCs or T cells enriched from blood (not recorded which). J is TRBJ2-3 and V is TRBV13, with a possible D match to TRBD1 (6 bases). This clonotype was sampled from a woman younger than 45 who had recovered from COVID-19. The CDR3 loop reads CASSLEGRSGRGPTDTQYF. CDR3 nucleotides: TGTGCCAGCAGCTTAGAGGGTCGGTCGGGCAGGGGCCCCACAGATACGCAGTATTTT.